This TCR beta chain comes out of a study of blood T cells in healthy people across ages. Points from the study as a whole: Unsorted PBMCs ruled out conclusive naive versus antigen-experienced comparison.

The CDR3 is 17 amino acids. Losses at the gene ends were 3 bases for V and 4 bases for J; bases not matched to a gene: 15. Germline V lookup: CDR1 DFQATT, CDR2 SNEGSKA (reference sequence). PCR was performed a second time for about 6 to 11 cycles using a sample-barcoded 5' primer and a J-beta primer mix. Each cDNA molecule carried a tag from a template-switch adaptor that contained 12 random nucleotides. From the 5' RACE reads, TCRdb called clonotypes with MiXCR, one entry per CDR3 protein. The sample gives approximately 1,000,000 distinct CDR3 sequences, 35% to 40% of which show up once; approximately 14% is in the top ten. A word on this clonotype: The target antigen is unknown.

This TCR was sampled from a man between 18 and 29 years old in good health. The sample comprised blood. J is TRBJ2-5 and V is TRBV20-1, with 9 nucleotides matching TRBD2. For the CDR3, the DNA is TGCAGTGCTAGTGGCATAGCGGGGGTCGGAGCTAGAGAGACCCAGTACTTC. As protein: CSASGIAGVGARETQYF.